Below, one T cell receptor (beta chain) is given with its context. Given a much more abundant clone one base away, this may be a read error. Germline V lookup: CDR1 SGHDT, CDR2 YYEEEE. Trimming removed 2 bases at V and 8 bases at J, with 8 bases between. The CDR3 runs to 11 residues. This sample was taken from a study of identical twins. TCRdb reprocessed the 5' RACE reads with MiXCR, giving one entry per CDR3 protein. This sample has about 690,000 distinct CDR3 sequences, with 5.5% to 7.5% found just once. This chain joins TRBV5-6 and TRBJ2-7, with TRBD1 as a possible D gene (5 bases). Source material: naive T cells sorted from blood. The TCR originated in a man between 18 and 35 years old in good health. The CDR3 is CASSFRGQQYF. The CDR3 DNA reads as TGTGCCAGCAGCTTTAGGGGCCAGCAGTACTTC.